Listed here are 23 T cell receptor beta chains from one sample, sequenced in a study of blood T cell repertoires in COVID-19. The protocol was immunoSEQ multiplex PCR, while the TCRdb copy is restricted to in-frame clones and leaves out a portion. This sample has tens of thousands of clones, with 70% to 90% found just once. The material sequenced was peripheral blood. These receptors were obtained from a woman aged 80 or over with acute or convalescent COVID-19.

The rearrangement uses TRBV1 and TRBJ2-3; TRBD2 was called by the table and not checked on the DNA. TRBV1 is listed as a pseudogene. This CDR3 is 19 amino acids long. The CDR3 spells CTSSQGPHPWSGGRDTQYF. The CDR3 DNA sequence: TGCACCAGCAGCCAAGGCCCCCATCCATGGAGCGGGGGGAGAGATACGCAGTATTTT.

This chain uses TRBV3-1 (or the pseudogene TRBV3-2) with TRBJ1-5, with D unresolved. Germline-derived CDR1 and CDR2 are LGHDT and YNNKEL (reference sequence). The CDR3 covers 8 residues. With 7 bases removed from V and 13 bases from J, the gap between germline ends came to 5 bases. The CDR3 DNA reads as TGTGCCAGCATCCCTCAGCATTTT. Translating gives CASIPQHF.

The CDR3 protein is CASKTRQSKPYNEQFF. The CDR3 DNA follows: TGTGCCAGCAAGACAAGACAGTCGAAACCCTACAATGAGCAGTTCTTC. The chain is built from TRBV27 and TRBJ2-1; D perhaps matches TRBD1 (5 bases). With 7 bases removed from V and 2 bases from J, the gap between germline ends came to 18 bases. There are 16 residues in the CDR3. CDR1 and CDR2 from the germline V gene are MNHEY and SMNVEV (reference sequence).

This clone has more than one count but fewer than ten. The chain recombines TRBV7-9 with TRBJ1-2; 8 bases agree with TRBD1. The CDR3 is 16 amino acids. In germline, CDR1 is SEHNR, CDR2 FQNEAQ (reference sequence). V was clipped by 5 bases and J by 4 bases; unmatched bases: 12. The CDR3 here is CASSPRTGSSSYGYTF. DNA of the CDR3: TGTGCCAGCAGCCCACGGACAGGGAGCTCTTCCTATGGCTACACCTTC. Full variable domain (outside the CDR3, taken from reference TRBV7-9 and TRBJ1-2): DTGVSQNPRHKITKRGQNVTFRCDPISEHNRLYWYRQTLGQGPEFLTYFQNEAQLEKSRLLSDRFSAERPKGSFSTLEIQRTEQGDSAMYLCASSPRTGSSSYGYTFGSGTRLTVV.

This chain uses TRBV7-2 with TRBJ1-2, with a tentative D call TRBD1 (6 bases). Trimming took off 5 bases at V and 6 bases at J, with 13 bases between the two ends. The CDR3 runs 13 residues. The germline CDR1 and CDR2 sequences are SGHTA and FQGNSA. The CDR3 sequence is CASSPSGENGYTF. The CDR3 DNA reads as TGTGCCAGCAGCCCCTCAGGGGAGAATGGCTACACCTTC. The whole variable domain, remainder taken from reference TRBV7-2 and TRBJ1-2, is GAGVSQSPSNKVTEKGKDVELRCDPISGHTALYWYRQSLGQGLEFLIYFQGNSAPDKSGLPSDRFSAERTGGSVSTLTIQRTQQEDSAVYLCASSPSGENGYTFGSGTRLTVV.

V usage is TRBV19 and J usage is TRBJ1-4; D not certain. Between the trimmed V and J ends, which lost 3 bases and 11 bases, there was a span of 19 bases. Germline V gene data show CDR1 as LNHDA and CDR2 as SQIVND (reference sequence). The CDR3 extends over 15 amino acids. In DNA form, the CDR3 reads TGTGCCAGTAGTATGAGCACGGTCGAGACGGGGAAACTGTTTTTT. It encodes CASSMSTVETGKLFF.

The CDR3 sequence: CSVGQGGGLDGYTF. In DNA, the CDR3 is TGCAGCGTGGGTCAAGGGGGGGGTCTGGATGGCTACACCTTC. This rearrangement joins TRBV29-1 to TRBJ1-2, with D tentatively TRBD1 (6 bases). This CDR3 is 14 amino acids long. With 6 bases removed from V and 6 bases from J, the gap between germline ends came to 20 bases. CDR1 is SQVTM, CDR2 ANQGSEA, per germline.

The J gene is TRBJ1-1, the V gene TRBV9, with D possibly matching TRBD1 (5 bases). Trimming pared 4 bases from V and 2 bases from J, leaving 15 bases between. This CDR3 spans 15 amino acids. The germline V gene encodes CDR1 SGDLS and CDR2 YYNGEE. The CDR3 here is CASSRIPGPNTEAFF. CDR3 bases: TGTGCCAGCAGCCGGATTCCAGGGCCAAACACTGAAGCTTTCTTT. The complete variable domain, with remaining parts taken from reference TRBV9 and TRBJ1-1, reads DSGVTQTPKHLITATGQRVTLRCSPRSGDLSVYWYQQSLDQGLQFLIQYYNGEERAKGNILERFSAQQFPDLHSELNLSSLELGDSALYFCASSRIPGPNTEAFFGQGTRLTVV.

J is TRBJ1-3 and V is TRBV27; no clear D gene. V dropped 6 bases and J dropped 0 bases, with 12 bases sitting between them. CDR3 size: 15 residues. Germline values: CDR1 MNHEY, CDR2 SMNVEV (reference sequence). The CDR3 coding sequence is TGTGCCAGCAGAAGCGGGAGCCACTCTGGAAACACCATATATTTT. Protein sequence: CASRSGSHSGNTIYF.

The chain has TRBV4-1 and TRBJ2-1; TRBD2 matches at 8 bases. Germline CDR1 is MGHRA and CDR2 is YSYEKL. J was trimmed by 6 bases and V by 0 bases; bases with no gene match: 10. The CDR3 length is 17 residues. In DNA, the CDR3 is TGCGCCAGCAGCCAAGAATTATCCGGGACTAGTTTCAATGAGCAGTTCTTC. Its protein product is CASSQELSGTSFNEQFF.

The rearrangement links TRBV30 to TRBJ1-2; tentative D call: TRBD1 (6 bases). Germline lookup yields CDR1 GTSNPN and CDR2 SVGIG (reference sequence). V lost 2 bases to trimming and J lost 4 bases, with 14 bases between them. The CDR3 covers 14 residues. The CDR3 sequence: CAWSLGAGSYGYTF. As DNA, the CDR3 is TGTGCCTGGAGTCTGGGGGCCGGGTCCTATGGCTACACCTTC.

V usage is TRBV19 and J usage is TRBJ2-1; no reliable D call. The V gene lost 5 bases and the J gene lost 9 bases, with 17 bases spanning the gap. Looked up from germline, CDR1 is LNHDA and CDR2 is SQIVND (reference sequence). The CDR3 covers 14 residues. The CDR3 sequence is CASSDAISHGEQFF. The CDR3 region has the DNA TGTGCCAGTAGTGATGCTATTAGCCATGGTGAGCAGTTCTTC.

The chain is built from TRBV29-1 and TRBJ2-6; D call uncertain. Trimming took off 0 bases at V and 4 bases at J, with 7 bases between the two ends. Per germline, CDR1 SQVTM and CDR2 ANQGSEA. The CDR3 loop spans 14 amino acids. The CDR3 DNA follows: TGCAGCGTTGAAGATCCCAGAGGGGCCAACGTCCTGACTTTC. This translates into CSVEDPRGANVLTF.

V is TRBV2 and J is TRBJ2-1; D is uncertain. This CDR3 is 15 amino acids long. From germline, CDR1 is SNHLY and CDR2 FYNNEI. V lost 3 bases and J lost 6, with 15 bases in between. CDR3 residues: CASSEKLVFRNEQFF. The CDR3 nucleotides read TGTGCCAGCAGTGAGAAGCTAGTCTTTCGCAATGAGCAGTTCTTC. Full variable domain (rest looked up from reference TRBV2 and TRBJ2-1): EPEVTQTPSHQVTQMGQEVILRCVPISNHLYFYWYRQILGQKVEFLVSFYNNEISEKSEIFDDQFSVERPDGSNFTLKIRSTKLEDSAMYFCASSEKLVFRNEQFFGPGTRLTVL.

The chain employs TRBV6-1 and TRBJ2-5; D may be TRBD1 (5 bases). The CDR3 is 15 residues long. The V end lost 0 bases, the J end lost 5 bases, and 13 bases lay between the germline ends. Per the germline V gene, CDR1 is MNHNS and CDR2 is SASEGT. The CDR3 here is CASSEAGRVVETQYF. The CDR3 region has the DNA TGTGCCAGCAGTGAAGCGGGCAGGGTGGTGGAGACCCAGTACTTC.

The chain combines TRBV10-2 with TRBJ2-7, with TRBD2 as a possible D gene (5 bases). Germline lookup yields CDR1 WSHSY and CDR2 SAAADI. The length of the CDR3 is 12 residues. Trimming took off 6 bases at V and 6 bases at J, with 12 bases between the two ends. The CDR3 here is CASSAPRGEQYF. CDR3 DNA sequence: TGCGCCAGCAGCGCCCCCCGGGGCGAGCAGTACTTC.

V is TRBV7-2 and J is TRBJ2-2, with unresolved D. The V gene's germline CDR1 is SGHTA and CDR2 FQGNSA. The CDR3 covers 13 residues. V lost 5 bases, J lost 5 bases, and 9 bases lay in between. The DNA for the CDR3 is TGTGCCAGCAGCATTACGGTGACCGGGGAGCTGTTTTTT. As protein: CASSITVTGELFF.

The chain recombines TRBV7-9 with TRBJ2-3; D remains unclear. This CDR3 has 16 amino acids. Trimming pared 3 bases from V and 0 bases from J, leaving 13 bases between. CDR1 is SEHNR and CDR2 is FQNEAQ in the germline V gene (reference sequence). CDR3 protein: CASSLRRTTSTDTQYF. The CDR3 nucleotides read TGTGCCAGCAGCTTGAGAAGAACCACTAGCACAGATACGCAGTATTTT.

V gene TRBV27 combines with J gene TRBJ1-2; possibly TRBD1 for D (6 bases). This CDR3 spans 14 amino acids. Germline CDR1 MNHEY, CDR2 SMNVEV (reference sequence). V lost 0 bases, J lost 7 bases, and 12 bases lay in between. The CDR3 coding sequence is TGTGCCAGCAGTTTATCGCAGGGGTTTGGTGGCTACACCTTC. Translating it yields CASSLSQGFGGYTF.

V and J are TRBV3-1 (or the pseudogene TRBV3-2) and TRBJ2-1; D may be TRBD2 (7 bases). Trimming removed 2 bases from V and 5 bases from J, with 13 bases in between. Germline CDR1 LGHDT, CDR2 YNNKEL (reference sequence). The CDR3 has 15 amino acids. CDR3 coding DNA: TGTGCCAGCAGCCAATTGGGGGGGCGTAACAATGAGCAGTTCTTC. This codes for CASSQLGGRNNEQFF.

The V and J genes are TRBV6-1 and TRBJ2-1; TRBD2 matches 7 bases. This CDR3 spans 15 amino acids. Germline CDR1 reads MNHNS; CDR2 reads SASEGT. V lost 2 bases to trimming and J lost 6 bases; unmatched junction nucleotides: 7. CDR3 amino acids: CASSELAGVANEQFF. The CDR3 nucleotides are TGTGCCAGCAGTGAATTGGCGGGAGTAGCCAATGAGCAGTTCTTC.

The chain has TRBV18 and TRBJ2-1; weak D call: TRBD1 (5 bases). Trimming shortened V by 3 bases and J by 7 bases, and 13 bases separated the two germline ends. Germline V gene data show CDR1 as KGHSH and CDR2 as LQKENI. The CDR3 extends over 14 amino acids. The CDR3 nucleotides are TGTGCCAGCTCACCTCAGGGAAGCAGAAATGAGCAGTTCTTC. The encoded protein is CASSPQGSRNEQFF. Full variable domain (remainder filled in from reference TRBV18 and TRBJ2-1): NAGVMQNPRHLVRRRGQEARLRCSPMKGHSHVYWYRQLPEEGLKFMVYLQKENIIDESGMPKERFSAEFPKEGPSILRIQQVVRGDSAAYFCASSPQGSRNEQFFGPGTRLTVL.

This clone was seen only once. The V gene is TRBV2, the J gene TRBJ1-1; a weak D match, TRBD1 (6 bases). Trimming removed 8 bases from V and 4 bases from J, with 11 bases in between. The germline gives CDR1 SNHLY, CDR2 FYNNEI. The CDR3 extends over 12 amino acids. The CDR3 DNA reads as TGTGCCAGCGGGCGGACAGTCACTGAAGCTTTCTTT. Translated: CASGRTVTEAFF.